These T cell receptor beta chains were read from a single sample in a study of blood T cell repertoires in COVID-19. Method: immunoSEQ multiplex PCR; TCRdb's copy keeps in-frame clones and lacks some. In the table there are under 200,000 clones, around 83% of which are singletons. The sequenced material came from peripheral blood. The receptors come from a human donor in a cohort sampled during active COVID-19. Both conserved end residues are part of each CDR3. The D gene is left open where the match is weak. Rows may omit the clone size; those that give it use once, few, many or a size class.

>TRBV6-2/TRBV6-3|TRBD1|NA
CASSPGQGAGEQYF
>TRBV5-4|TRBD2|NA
CASNIGGLAGGPREQYF
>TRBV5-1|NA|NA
CASSLSGLPEQYF
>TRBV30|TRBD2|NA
CAGLGTSGVPGLYNEQFF
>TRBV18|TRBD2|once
CASSPVGTSDSYEQYF
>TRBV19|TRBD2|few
CASSIDRLADTGELFF
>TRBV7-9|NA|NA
CASSLDEGPQHF
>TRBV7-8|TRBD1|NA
CASSSRDSSYGYTF
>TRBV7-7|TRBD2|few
CASSLGGGSRDTQYF
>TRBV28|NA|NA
CASSSSPDTQYF
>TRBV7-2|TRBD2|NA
CASSLDPPAGGTYEQYF
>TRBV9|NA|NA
CASSAQADSSYEQYF
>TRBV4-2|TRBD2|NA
CASSQGTSGLSGANVLTF
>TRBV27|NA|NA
CASSVKGPVDTQYF
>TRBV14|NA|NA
CASSQEQGIGELFF
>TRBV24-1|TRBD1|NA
CATSDPGGGQETQYF
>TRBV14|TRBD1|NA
CASSQWTGENSPLHF
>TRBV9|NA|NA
CASSVEEGNTIYF
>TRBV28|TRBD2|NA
CASSPGLAVTSYEQYF
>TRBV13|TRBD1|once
CASTPRDRGTYEQYF
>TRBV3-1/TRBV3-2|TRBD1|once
CASSHHRDRGGGSYGYTF
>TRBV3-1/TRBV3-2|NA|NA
CASSQGAGRTGELFF
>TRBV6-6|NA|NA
CASSLRDKMNAEAFF
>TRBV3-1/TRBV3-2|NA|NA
CASSPGERSRVRSPLHF
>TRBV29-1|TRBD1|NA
CSVDRGTEAFF
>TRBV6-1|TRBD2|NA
CASSERAGGYQETQYF
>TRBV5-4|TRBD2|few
CASTPLGGGTYEQYF
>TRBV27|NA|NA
CASRIRQVQPQHF
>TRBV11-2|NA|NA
CASSLMRSGRTGELFF